Reported below is one T cell receptor (beta chain). How the authors handled the data: Amplified reference gene primers provided the basis for estimating nucleated cell counts. TCRdb keeps only in-frame clones here, not all; method: immunoSEQ multiplex PCR. D and trimming come from the DNA, and the V and J calls and clone size come from that table. The sample includes a few hundred thousand clones, over 65% of them seen just once. This sample was included in a study of blood T cell repertoires in COVID-19. The V end lost 6 bases, the J end lost 2 bases, and 13 bases lay between the germline ends. Germline V CDR1 and CDR2: MNHEY, SVGAGI. There are 14 residues in the CDR3.

What was sequenced was peripheral blood. The chain combines TRBV6-5 with TRBJ1-1; possible D gene TRBD1, 5 bases. The receptor comes from a man aged 55-75 years who had recovered from COVID-19. CDR3 DNA sequence: TGTGCCAGCAGCCTCCAGGGATCAAACACTGAAGCTTTCTTT. Protein sequence: CASSLQGSNTEAFF.